What follows describes a single T cell receptor (beta chain). Its antigen is unidentified. With the 5' RACE reads reprocessed, TCRdb shows one record per CDR3 protein and no DNA. The table lists fewer than 400,000 distinct CDR3 sequences. The data are from a study of monozygotic twins with inflammatory bowel disease. Study results and limitations: Possibly because of limited power, concordant and discordant twins showed no difference in repertoire similarity.

Germline V lookup: CDR1 LGHNA, CDR2 YSLEER. The CDR3 runs 15 residues. Sequenced material: blood. The receptor comes from a human donor with ulcerative colitis or Crohn's disease, or a healthy co-twin of an affected twin (not recorded which). The chain uses TRBV4-3 and TRBJ1-2. This CDR3 is CASSQEGSASYGYTF.